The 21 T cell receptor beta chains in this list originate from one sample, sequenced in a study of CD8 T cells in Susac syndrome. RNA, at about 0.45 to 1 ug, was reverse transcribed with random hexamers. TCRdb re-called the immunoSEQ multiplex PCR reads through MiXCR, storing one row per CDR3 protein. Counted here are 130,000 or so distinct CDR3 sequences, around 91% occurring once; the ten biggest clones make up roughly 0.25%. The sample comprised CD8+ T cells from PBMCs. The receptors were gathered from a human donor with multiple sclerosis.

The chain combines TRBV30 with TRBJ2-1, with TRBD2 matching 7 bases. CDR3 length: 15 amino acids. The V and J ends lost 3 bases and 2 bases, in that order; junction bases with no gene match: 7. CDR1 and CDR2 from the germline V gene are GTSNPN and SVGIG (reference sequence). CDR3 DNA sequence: TGTGCCTGGAGCGCACGGGAGGACCCCTACAATGAGCAGTTCTTC. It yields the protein CAWSAREDPYNEQFF.

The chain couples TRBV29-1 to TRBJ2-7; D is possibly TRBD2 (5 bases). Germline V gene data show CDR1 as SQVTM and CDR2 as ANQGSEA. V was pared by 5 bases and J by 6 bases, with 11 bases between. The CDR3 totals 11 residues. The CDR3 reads CSVLGLGEQYF. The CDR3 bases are TGCAGCGTTCTAGGACTGGGCGAGCAGTACTTC.

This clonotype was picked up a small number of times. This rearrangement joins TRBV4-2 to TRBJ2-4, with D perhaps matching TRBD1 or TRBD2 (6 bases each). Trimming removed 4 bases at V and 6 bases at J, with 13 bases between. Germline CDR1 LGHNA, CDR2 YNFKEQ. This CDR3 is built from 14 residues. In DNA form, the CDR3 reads TGTGCCAGCAGCCCGGGGGACATACCAAACATTCAGTACTTC. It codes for CASSPGDIPNIQYF.

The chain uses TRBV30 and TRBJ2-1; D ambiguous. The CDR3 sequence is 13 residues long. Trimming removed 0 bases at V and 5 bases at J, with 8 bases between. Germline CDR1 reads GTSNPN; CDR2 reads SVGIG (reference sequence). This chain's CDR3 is CAWSVLGNNEQFF. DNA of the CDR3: TGTGCCTGGAGTGTACTTGGGAACAATGAGCAGTTCTTC.

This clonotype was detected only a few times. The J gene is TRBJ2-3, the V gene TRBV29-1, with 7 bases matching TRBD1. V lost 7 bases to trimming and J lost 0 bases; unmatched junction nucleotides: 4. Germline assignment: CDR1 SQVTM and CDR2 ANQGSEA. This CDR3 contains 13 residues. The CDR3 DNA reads TGCAGCGCTCCGGGACAGAGCACAGATACGCAGTATTTT. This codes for CSAPGQSTDTQYF.

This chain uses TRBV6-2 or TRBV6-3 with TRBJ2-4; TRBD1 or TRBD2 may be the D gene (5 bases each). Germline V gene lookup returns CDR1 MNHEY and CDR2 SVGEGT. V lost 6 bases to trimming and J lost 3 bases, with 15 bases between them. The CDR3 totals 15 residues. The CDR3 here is CASRPGIRDKNIQYF. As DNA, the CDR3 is TGTGCCAGCAGACCGGGGATCAGGGACAAAAACATTCAGTACTTC.

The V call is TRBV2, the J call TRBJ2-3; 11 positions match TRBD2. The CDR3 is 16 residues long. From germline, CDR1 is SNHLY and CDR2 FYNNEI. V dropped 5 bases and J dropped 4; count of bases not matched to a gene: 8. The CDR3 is CASSSLAGGPADTQYF. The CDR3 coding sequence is TGTGCCAGCAGTAGTTTAGCGGGAGGGCCCGCAGATACGCAGTATTTT.

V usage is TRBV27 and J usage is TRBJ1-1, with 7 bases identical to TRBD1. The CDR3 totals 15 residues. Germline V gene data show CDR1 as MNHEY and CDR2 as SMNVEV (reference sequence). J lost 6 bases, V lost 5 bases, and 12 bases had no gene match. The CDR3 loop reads CASSPLQGFGAEAFF. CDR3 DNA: TGTGCCAGCAGTCCATTACAGGGGTTTGGCGCTGAAGCTTTCTTT.

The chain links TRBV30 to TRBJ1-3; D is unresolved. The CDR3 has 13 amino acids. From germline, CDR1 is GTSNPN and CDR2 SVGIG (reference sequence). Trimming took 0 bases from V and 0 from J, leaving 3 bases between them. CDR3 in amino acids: CAWSVSSGNTIYF. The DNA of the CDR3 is TGTGCCTGGAGTGTATCCTCTGGAAACACCATATATTTT.

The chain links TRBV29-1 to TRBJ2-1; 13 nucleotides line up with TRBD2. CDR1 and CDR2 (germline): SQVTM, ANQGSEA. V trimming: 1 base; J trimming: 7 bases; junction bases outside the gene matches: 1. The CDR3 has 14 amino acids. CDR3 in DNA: TGCAGCGTTGAAGCGGGACTAGCGGGAAATGAGCAGTTCTTC. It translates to CSVEAGLAGNEQFF.

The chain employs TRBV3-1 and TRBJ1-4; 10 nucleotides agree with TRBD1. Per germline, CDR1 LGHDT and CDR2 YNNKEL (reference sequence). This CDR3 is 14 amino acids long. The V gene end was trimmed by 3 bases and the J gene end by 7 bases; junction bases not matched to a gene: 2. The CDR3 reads CASSHGTGVEKLFF. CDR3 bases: TGTGCCAGCAGCCACGGGACAGGGGTTGAAAAACTGTTTTTT. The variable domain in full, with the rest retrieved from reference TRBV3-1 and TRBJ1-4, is DTAVSQTPKYLVTQMGNDKSIKCEQNLGHDTMYWYKQDSKKFLKIMFSYNNKELIINETVPNRFSPKSPDKAHLNLHINSLELGDSAVYFCASSHGTGVEKLFFGSGTQLSVL.

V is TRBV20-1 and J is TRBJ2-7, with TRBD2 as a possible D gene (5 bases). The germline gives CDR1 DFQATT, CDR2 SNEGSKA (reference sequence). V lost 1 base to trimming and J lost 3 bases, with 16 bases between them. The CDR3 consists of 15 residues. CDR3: CSARGPGTQLYEQYF. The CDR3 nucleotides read TGCAGTGCTAGAGGACCGGGAACACAACTCTACGAGCAGTACTTC.

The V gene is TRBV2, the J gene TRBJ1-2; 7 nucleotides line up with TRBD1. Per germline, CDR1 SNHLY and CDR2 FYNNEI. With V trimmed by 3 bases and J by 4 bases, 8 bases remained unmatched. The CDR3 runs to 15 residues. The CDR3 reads CASSDEGALSYGYTF. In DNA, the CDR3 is TGTGCCAGCAGTGATGAGGGGGCTTTAAGCTATGGCTACACCTTC.

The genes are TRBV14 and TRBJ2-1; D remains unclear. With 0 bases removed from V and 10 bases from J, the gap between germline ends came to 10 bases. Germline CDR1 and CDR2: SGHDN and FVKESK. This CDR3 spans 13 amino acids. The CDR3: CASSQDLGPEQFF. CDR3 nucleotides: TGTGCCAGCAGCCAAGATCTCGGCCCGGAGCAGTTCTTC.

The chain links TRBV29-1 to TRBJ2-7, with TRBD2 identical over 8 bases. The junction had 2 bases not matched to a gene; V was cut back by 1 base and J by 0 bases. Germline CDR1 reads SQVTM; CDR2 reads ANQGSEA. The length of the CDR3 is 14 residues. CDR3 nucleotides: TGCAGCGTTGAAGGGACTAGCAGCTCCTACGAGCAGTACTTC. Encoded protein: CSVEGTSSSYEQYF.

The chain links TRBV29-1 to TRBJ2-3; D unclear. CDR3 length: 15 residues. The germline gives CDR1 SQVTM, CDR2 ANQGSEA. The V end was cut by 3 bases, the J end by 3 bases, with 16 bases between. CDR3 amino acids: CSVEGQLTSTDTQYF. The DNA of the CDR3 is TGCAGCGTTGAGGGTCAGCTAACGAGTACAGATACGCAGTATTTT.

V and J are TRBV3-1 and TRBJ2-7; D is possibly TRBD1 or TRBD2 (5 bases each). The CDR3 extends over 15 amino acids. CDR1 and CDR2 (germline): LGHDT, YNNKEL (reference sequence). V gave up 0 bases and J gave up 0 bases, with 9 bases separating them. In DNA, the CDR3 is TGTGCCAGCAGCCAAGATAAGGGACCCTCCTACGAGCAGTACTTC. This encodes CASSQDKGPSYEQYF.

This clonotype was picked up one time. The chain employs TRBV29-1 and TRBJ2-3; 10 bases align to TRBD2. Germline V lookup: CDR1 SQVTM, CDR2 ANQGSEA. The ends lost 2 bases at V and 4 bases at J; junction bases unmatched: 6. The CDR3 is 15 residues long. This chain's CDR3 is CSVELLAGEPDTQYF. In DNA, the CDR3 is TGCAGCGTTGAACTGCTAGCGGGAGAGCCAGATACGCAGTATTTT.

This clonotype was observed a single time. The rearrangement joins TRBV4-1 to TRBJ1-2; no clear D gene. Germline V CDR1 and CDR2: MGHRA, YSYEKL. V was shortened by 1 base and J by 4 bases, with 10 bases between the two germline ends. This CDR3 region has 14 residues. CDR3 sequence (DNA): TGCGCCAGCAGCCAAGTTTCGGAGACCTATGGCTACACCTTC. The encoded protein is CASSQVSETYGYTF.

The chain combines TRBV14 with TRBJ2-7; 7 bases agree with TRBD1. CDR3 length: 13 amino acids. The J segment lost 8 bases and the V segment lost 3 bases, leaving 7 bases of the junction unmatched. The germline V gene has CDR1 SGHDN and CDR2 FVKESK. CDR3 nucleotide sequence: TGTGCCAGCAGCCAGTTACAGGGGACGAAGCAGTACTTC. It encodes CASSQLQGTKQYF.

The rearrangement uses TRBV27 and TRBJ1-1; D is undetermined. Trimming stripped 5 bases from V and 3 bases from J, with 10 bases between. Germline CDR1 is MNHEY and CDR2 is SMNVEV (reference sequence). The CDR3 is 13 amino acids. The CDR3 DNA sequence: TGTGCCAGCAGTCCCCGCGGCCACACTGAAGCTTTCTTT. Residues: CASSPRGHTEAFF.